These 31 T cell receptor beta chains share one sample of origin, sequenced in a study of T cell responses to AZD1222 COVID-19 vaccine. Measured with immunoSEQ multiplex PCR; TCRdb has only the in-frame clones, and not every one. The table shows about 47,000 clones, with roughly 80% occurring only once. This specimen was peripheral blood, taken on day 0 of MenACWY control vaccination. The receptors were sampled from an adult in good health.

This clone was detected only a few times. This chain's CDR3 is CASRGQGTNTEAFF. The CDR3 coding sequence is TGTGCCAGCAGAGGACAGGGGACGAACACTGAAGCTTTCTTT. The chain has TRBV2 and TRBJ1-1, with 9 nucleotides matching TRBD1. The CDR3 is made up of 14 amino acids. Germline CDR1 and CDR2: SNHLY and FYNNEI. With 6 bases clipped from V and 1 base from J, the junction kept 3 bases outside the gene matches. The complete variable domain, with remaining parts taken from reference TRBV2 and TRBJ1-1, reads EPEVTQTPSHQVTQMGQEVILRCVPISNHLYFYWYRQILGQKVEFLVSFYNNEISEKSEIFDDQFSVERPDGSNFTLKIRSTKLEDSAMYFCASRGQGTNTEAFFGQGTRLTVV.

V and J are TRBV2 and TRBJ1-6, with TRBD1 matching 7 bases. Germline CDR1 is SNHLY and CDR2 is FYNNEI. V lost 10 bases to trimming and J lost 9 bases; unmatched junction nucleotides: 9. This CDR3 has 13 residues. The CDR3 loop is CATTGDEGSPLHF. In DNA, the CDR3 is TGTGCCACCACAGGGGATGAAGGTTCACCCCTCCACTTT.

The V gene is TRBV27, the J gene TRBJ1-1; D not certain. CDR1 is MNHEY and CDR2 is SMNVEV in the germline V gene (reference sequence). The ends were cut back, 4 bases at V and 3 bases at J, with 9 bases in the middle. The CDR3 loop spans 13 amino acids. The CDR3 region is CASSSQAYTEAFF. CDR3 nucleotides: TGTGCCAGCAGTTCCCAAGCCTACACTGAAGCTTTCTTT.

This clone has just a few counts. The chain combines TRBV24-1 with TRBJ2-5; 7 bases line up with TRBD1. This CDR3 is built from 16 residues. The germline V gene has CDR1 KGHDR and CDR2 SFDVKD. After removal of 3 bases from V and 4 bases from J, the junction contained 10 bases not matched to a gene. In nucleotides, the CDR3 is TGTGCCACCAGTGATCCTACAGGGGAGAGCCGAGAGACCCAGTACTTC. It yields the protein CATSDPTGESRETQYF.

This clone was observed a single time. The rearrangement uses TRBV19 and TRBJ1-5; maybe TRBD1 (6 bases). This CDR3 comprises 18 residues. V was shortened by 6 bases and J by 0 bases, with 21 bases between the two germline ends. CDR1 and CDR2 from the germline V gene are LNHDA and SQIVND (reference sequence). The DNA for the CDR3 is TGTGCCAGTAGCCATGACCCCATACAGGGATATAGCAATCAGCCCCAGCATTTT. Encoded protein: CASSHDPIQGYSNQPQHF.

V gene TRBV2 combines with J gene TRBJ1-2; 10 bases align to TRBD1. V shed 2 bases, J shed 7 bases, and the junction held 7 bases outside the gene matches. The CDR3 contains 15 residues. The V gene's germline CDR1 is SNHLY and CDR2 FYNNEI. CDR3 in amino acids: CASSEMTGGAGGYTF. The CDR3 DNA reads TGTGCCAGCAGTGAAATGACAGGGGGCGCTGGTGGCTACACCTTC.

This chain connects TRBV28 to TRBJ1-4; TRBD1 might be the D (5 bases). Germline V gene lookup returns CDR1 MDHEN and CDR2 SYDVKM. V lost 6 bases, J lost 1 base, and 15 bases lay in between. The length of the CDR3 is 16 residues. The CDR3 reads CASRGASKGTNEKLFF. DNA for the CDR3: TGTGCCAGCAGAGGGGCCTCTAAAGGAACTAATGAAAAACTGTTTTTT.

This clone was found once. J is TRBJ2-1 and V is TRBV18; TRBD2 matches 14 bases. Germline values: CDR1 KGHSH, CDR2 LQKENI. The CDR3 sequence is 16 residues long. With V trimmed by 3 bases and J by 6 bases, 4 bases remained unmatched. DNA for the CDR3: TGTGCCAGCTCACCTCCCGGGACTAGCGGGAGCAATGAGCAGTTCTTC. Its translation: CASSPPGTSGSNEQFF.

This chain joins TRBV24-1 and TRBJ2-3, with D tentatively TRBD1 (5 bases). The last part of the DNA fits TRBJ1-5 better; the J call may be wrong. The CDR3 contains 12 residues. Germline V gene data show CDR1 as KGHDR and CDR2 as SFDVKD. In nucleotides, the CDR3 is TGTGCCACCAGTGACCGTTCCGGGACTCAGCATTTT. Its translation is CATSDRSGTQHF.

The chain links TRBV6-5 to TRBJ2-1; 7 bases match TRBD2. Germline lookup yields CDR1 MNHEY and CDR2 SVGAGI. Germline trimming cut 6 bases from V and 12 bases from J; bases unmatched to any gene: 14. The CDR3 is made up of 14 amino acids. The CDR3 coding sequence is TGTGCCAGCAGGTGGGAGGGAGGGGTTGTGGGGCAGTTCTTC. It encodes CASRWEGGVVGQFF.

V is TRBV7-8 and J is TRBJ1-1; no clear D. V was shortened by 5 bases and J by 3 bases, with 16 bases between the two germline ends. Per the germline V gene, CDR1 is SGHVS and CDR2 is FQNEAQ. CDR3 length: 15 amino acids. The CDR3 here is CASSPTAVVDTEAFF. The CDR3 DNA reads as TGTGCCAGCAGCCCAACAGCGGTAGTGGACACTGAAGCTTTCTTT.

This sequence joins TRBV5-6 and TRBJ1-1; D is uncertain. V was cut by 0 bases and J by 7 bases, with 10 bases left in between. Germline CDR1 reads SGHDT; CDR2 reads YYEEEE. The CDR3 consists of 13 residues. CDR3 DNA: TGTGCCAGCAGCTTGGCTGGGAAAGGTGAAGCTTTCTTT. Protein product: CASSLAGKGEAFF.

The chain joins TRBV4-1 to TRBJ2-2, with 11 bases lining up with TRBD2. The CDR3 runs 18 residues. Germline values: CDR1 MGHRA, CDR2 YSYEKL. Unmatched junction bases numbered 10, after V lost 6 bases and J lost 1 base. The CDR3 DNA reads as TGCGCCAGCAGACGCGAGGGCCTAGCGGGGGGGAACACCGGGGAGCTGTTTTTT. Its protein is CASRREGLAGGNTGELFF.

A few counts support this clone. The genes are TRBV18 and TRBJ2-2, with 8 bases lining up with TRBD1. CDR1 is KGHSH, CDR2 LQKENI, per germline. V lost 3 bases, J lost 1 base, and 4 bases stayed unmatched. CDR3 length: 16 amino acids. The CDR3 DNA reads TGTGCCAGCTCACCTCCCGGGACAGGGAACACCGGGGAGCTGTTTTTT. Translating it yields CASSPPGTGNTGELFF. Combining the CDR3 with reference TRBV18 and TRBJ2-2 gives the whole variable domain NAGVMQNPRHLVRRRGQEARLRCSPMKGHSHVYWYRQLPEEGLKFMVYLQKENIIDESGMPKERFSAEFPKEGPSILRIQQVVRGDSAAYFCASSPPGTGNTGELFFGEGSRLTVL.

V gene TRBV5-5 combines with J gene TRBJ1-5, with 9 bases matching TRBD1. In germline, CDR1 is SGHKS, CDR2 YYEKEE (reference sequence). V was clipped by 4 bases and J by 6 bases; unmatched bases: 8. The CDR3 is 15 residues long. The CDR3 protein is CASSRTGQGGQPQHF. As DNA, the CDR3 is TGTGCCAGCAGCCGTACGGGACAGGGAGGTCAGCCCCAGCATTTT.

This chain links TRBV5-5 with TRBJ2-7; D call uncertain. The length of the CDR3 is 11 residues. V lost 3 bases, J lost 7 bases, and 8 bases lay in between. Looked up from germline, CDR1 is SGHKS and CDR2 is YYEKEE (reference sequence). CDR3 coding DNA: TGTGCCAGCAGCTCACAAGGGGAGCAGTACGTC. This encodes CASSSQGEQYV.

This chain's CDR3 is CASSRDSRGGYNEQFF. CDR3 bases: TGTGCCAGCAGCCGGGACTCAAGGGGGGGTTACAATGAGCAGTTCTTC. This chain uses TRBV3-1 (or the pseudogene TRBV3-2) with TRBJ2-1, with D possibly matching TRBD2 (7 bases). The CDR3 contains 16 residues. The V and J ends lost 4 bases and 4 bases respectively, with 17 bases between them. Germline CDR1 and CDR2: LGHDT and YNNKEL (reference sequence).

This rearrangement joins TRBV24-1 to TRBJ1-2; TRBD1 matches 8 bases. J gave up 6 bases and V 6 bases, and 14 bases lay outside the gene matches. From germline, CDR1 is KGHDR and CDR2 SFDVKD. This CDR3 spans 16 amino acids. The CDR3 loop reads CATSPPGGRGRDGYTF. For the CDR3, the DNA is TGTGCCACCAGTCCCCCCGGGGGCAGGGGGCGAGATGGCTACACCTTC.

The gene calls are TRBV7-8 and TRBJ1-3; D unresolved. Germline CDR1 SGHVS, CDR2 FQNEAQ. Trimming pared 6 bases from V and 4 bases from J, leaving 10 bases between. The CDR3 contains 13 residues. The CDR3 is CASRTGSGNTIYF. CDR3 bases: TGTGCCAGCAGGACGGGGTCAGGAAACACCATATATTTT.

This clone occurred a few times. The chain employs TRBV6-2 or TRBV6-3 and TRBJ2-3; weak D call: TRBD1 (5 bases). Trimming cost V 4 bases and J 1 base, with 12 bases left between them. There are 15 residues in the CDR3. CDR1 is MNHEY and CDR2 is SVGEGT in the germline V gene. This chain's CDR3 is CASSSRQLGTDTQYF. The CDR3, as DNA: TGTGCCAGCAGTTCCCGACAGCTGGGCACAGATACGCAGTATTTT.

This clone was counted only a few times. This sequence joins TRBV15 and TRBJ1-3, with D possibly being TRBD1 (6 bases). Trimming took 1 base from V and 0 from J, leaving 10 bases between them. CDR1 is LNHNV and CDR2 is YYDKDF in the germline V gene (reference sequence). The CDR3 runs to 16 residues. The CDR3 reads CATSRGQVLSGNTIYF. The DNA of the CDR3 is TGTGCCACCAGCAGAGGACAGGTCCTCTCTGGAAACACCATATATTTT. The full variable domain, completed using reference TRBV15 and TRBJ1-3, is DAMVIQNPRYQVTQFGKPVTLSCSQTLNHNVMYWYQQKSSQAPKLLFHYYDKDFNNEADTPDNFQSRRPNTSFCFLDIRSPGLGDTAMYLCATSRGQVLSGNTIYFGEGSWLTVV.

V gene TRBV28 combines with J gene TRBJ2-7; D gene ambiguous. This CDR3 has 12 amino acids. Between the trimmed V and J ends, which lost 2 bases and 2 bases, there was a span of 4 bases. Germline CDR1 and CDR2: MDHEN and SYDVKM. This CDR3 is CASSLEAYEQYF. The CDR3 nucleotides read TGTGCCAGCAGTTTAGAGGCCTACGAGCAGTACTTC. Full variable domain (outside the CDR3, taken from reference TRBV28 and TRBJ2-7): DVKVTQSSRYLVKRTGEKVFLECVQDMDHENMFWYRQDPGLGLRLIYFSYDVKMKEKGDIPEGYSVSREKKERFSLILESASTNQTSMYLCASSLEAYEQYFGPGTRLTVT.

The chain joins TRBV18 to TRBJ1-2; D may be TRBD1 (6 bases). The CDR3 has 15 amino acids. The V gene lost 4 bases and the J gene lost 1 base, with 13 bases spanning the gap. The germline V gene has CDR1 KGHSH and CDR2 LQKENI. CDR3 sequence reads: CASSLQDSFNYGYTF. DNA of the CDR3: TGTGCCAGCTCACTACAGGACAGTTTTAACTATGGCTACACCTTC. The full variable domain, completed using reference TRBV18 and TRBJ1-2, is NAGVMQNPRHLVRRRGQEARLRCSPMKGHSHVYWYRQLPEEGLKFMVYLQKENIIDESGMPKERFSAEFPKEGPSILRIQQVVRGDSAAYFCASSLQDSFNYGYTFGSGTRLTVV.

The rearrangement uses TRBV9 and TRBJ1-1, with TRBD1 matching 7 bases. The CDR3 is made up of 16 amino acids. Per germline, CDR1 SGDLS and CDR2 YYNGEE. The trim removed 4 bases at V and 0 bases at J, leaving 9 bases unmatched. The CDR3: CASSPWGGQMNTEAFF. CDR3 DNA: TGTGCCAGCAGCCCCTGGGGGGGACAGATGAACACTGAAGCTTTCTTT.

J is TRBJ2-1 and V is TRBV19; D is unclear. CDR3 length equals 11 residues. Germline values: CDR1 LNHDA, CDR2 SQIVND (reference sequence). V shed 1 base and J shed 8 bases, with 3 bases lying between them. The CDR3 loop reads CASSIAHEQFF. CDR3 DNA sequence: TGTGCCAGTAGTATAGCCCATGAGCAGTTCTTC. The whole variable domain, filled in from reference TRBV19 and TRBJ2-1, reads DGGITQSPKYLFRKEGQNVTLSCEQNLNHDAMYWYRQDPGQGLRLIYYSQIVNDFQKGDIAEGYSVSREKKESFPLTVTSAQKNPTAFYLCASSIAHEQFFGPGTRLTVL.

This chain connects TRBV5-4 to TRBJ2-3, with D possibly called TRBD1 or TRBD2 (5 bases each). Germline CDR1 SGHNT, CDR2 YYREEE (reference sequence). The CDR3 sequence is 15 residues long. Trimming pared 4 bases from V and 6 bases from J, leaving 18 bases between. The DNA for the CDR3 is TGTGCCAGCAGCCTCTCTGCGGGCAGGGTGGATACGCAGTATTTT. Its translation is CASSLSAGRVDTQYF.

The rearrangement uses TRBV6-1 and TRBJ2-7; TRBD1 is a possible D gene (6 bases). This CDR3 is 16 amino acids long. V lost 0 bases and J 6 bases, leaving 18 bases between the germline ends. Germline V lookup: CDR1 MNHNS, CDR2 SASEGT. CDR3 sequence (DNA): TGTGCCAGCAGTGAAGCGGACAGTGCTTTTTATCTCGAGCAGTACTTC. It codes for CASSEADSAFYLEQYF.

The chain couples TRBV5-1 to TRBJ2-2; tentatively, D is TRBD1 (6 bases). The CDR3 covers 14 residues. Germline assignment: CDR1 SGHRS and CDR2 YFSETQ. Trimming left V 1 base short and J 6 bases short, with 10 bases between. The CDR3 loop reads CASSLRGSAGELFF. CDR3 sequence (DNA): TGCGCCAGCAGCTTGAGGGGGTCTGCCGGGGAGCTGTTTTTT.

The rearrangement links TRBV15 to TRBJ1-5, with D possibly being TRBD1 (5 bases). Germline CDR1 and CDR2: LNHNV and YYDKDF (reference sequence). With 4 bases removed from V and 5 bases from J, the gap between germline ends came to 9 bases. The CDR3 loop spans 13 amino acids. Here the CDR3 reads CATSTGEHQPQHF. The DNA for the CDR3 is TGTGCCACCAGCACGGGGGAGCATCAGCCCCAGCATTTT.

In this sample, this clone turned up once. The chain uses TRBV7-7 and TRBJ1-5; TRBD1 matches at 11 bases. The V gene end was trimmed by 5 bases and the J gene end by 1 base; junction bases not matched to a gene: 10. The CDR3 extends over 18 amino acids. CDR1 is SSHAT and CDR2 is FNYEAQ in the germline V gene (reference sequence). CDR3 nucleotide sequence: TGTGCCAGCAGCCCCTGGACAGGGGGCCATTGGAGCAATCAGCCCCAGCATTTT. This sequence encodes CASSPWTGGHWSNQPQHF.

CDR3 coding DNA: TGCGCCAGCAGCCAAGATCCAGGAGATACGCAGTATTTT. The encoded protein is CASSQDPGDTQYF. The rearrangement links TRBV4-1 to TRBJ2-3, with no clear D. V was pared by 0 bases and J by 5 bases, with 6 bases between. The CDR3 consists of 13 residues. Germline CDR1 and CDR2: MGHRA and YSYEKL.